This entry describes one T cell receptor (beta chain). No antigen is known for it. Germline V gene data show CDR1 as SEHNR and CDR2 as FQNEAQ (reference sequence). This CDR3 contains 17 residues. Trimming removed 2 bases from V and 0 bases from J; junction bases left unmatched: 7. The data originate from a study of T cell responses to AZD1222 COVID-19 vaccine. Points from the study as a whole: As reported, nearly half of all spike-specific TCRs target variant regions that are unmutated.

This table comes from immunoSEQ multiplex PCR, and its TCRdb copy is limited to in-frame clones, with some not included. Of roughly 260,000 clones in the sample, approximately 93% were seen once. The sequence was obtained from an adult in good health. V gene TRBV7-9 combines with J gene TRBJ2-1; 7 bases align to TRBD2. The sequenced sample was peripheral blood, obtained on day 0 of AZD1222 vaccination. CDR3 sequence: CASSLSGGGISYNEQFF. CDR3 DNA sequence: TGTGCCAGCAGCTTATCCGGCGGGGGAATCTCCTACAATGAGCAGTTCTTC.